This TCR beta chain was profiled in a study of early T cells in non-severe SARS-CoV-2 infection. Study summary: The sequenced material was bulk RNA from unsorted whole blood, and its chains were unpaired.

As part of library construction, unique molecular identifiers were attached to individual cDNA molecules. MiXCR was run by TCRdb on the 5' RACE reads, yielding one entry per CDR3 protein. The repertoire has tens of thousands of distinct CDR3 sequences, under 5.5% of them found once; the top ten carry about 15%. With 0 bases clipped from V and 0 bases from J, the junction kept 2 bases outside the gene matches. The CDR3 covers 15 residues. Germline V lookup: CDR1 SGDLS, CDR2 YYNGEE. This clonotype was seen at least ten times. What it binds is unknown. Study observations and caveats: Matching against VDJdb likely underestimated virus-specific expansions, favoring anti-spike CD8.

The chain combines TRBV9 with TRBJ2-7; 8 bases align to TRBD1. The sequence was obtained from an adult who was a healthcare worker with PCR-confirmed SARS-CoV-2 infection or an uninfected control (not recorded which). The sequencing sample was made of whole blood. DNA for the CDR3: TGTGCCAGCAGCGTAGGAGACAGGGGCTCCTACGAGCAGTACTTC. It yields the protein CASSVGDRGSYEQYF.